This T cell receptor (beta chain) was observed in a study of identical twins. V gave up 5 bases and J gave up 4 bases; unmatched junction bases: 11. CDR3 length: 15 amino acids. Germline values: CDR1 DFQATT, CDR2 SNEGSKA (reference sequence). The cDNA had a unique molecular identifier and a template-switch universal primer site. TCRdb recomputed calls from the 5' RACE reads with MiXCR, one row per CDR3 protein. The sample holds approximately 590,000 distinct CDR3 sequences; approximately 10% are singletons and the top ten take around 3%. The same data also contributed to another study, on yellow fever vaccine responses in identical twins.

The chain links TRBV20-1 to TRBJ1-2, with 9 bases aligning to TRBD1. The sample was PBMCs. The source is a young woman in good health. CDR3 region: CSALDPGQGGYGYTF. In nucleotides, the CDR3 is TGCAGTGCTTTGGATCCGGGACAGGGTGGCTATGGCTACACCTTC.